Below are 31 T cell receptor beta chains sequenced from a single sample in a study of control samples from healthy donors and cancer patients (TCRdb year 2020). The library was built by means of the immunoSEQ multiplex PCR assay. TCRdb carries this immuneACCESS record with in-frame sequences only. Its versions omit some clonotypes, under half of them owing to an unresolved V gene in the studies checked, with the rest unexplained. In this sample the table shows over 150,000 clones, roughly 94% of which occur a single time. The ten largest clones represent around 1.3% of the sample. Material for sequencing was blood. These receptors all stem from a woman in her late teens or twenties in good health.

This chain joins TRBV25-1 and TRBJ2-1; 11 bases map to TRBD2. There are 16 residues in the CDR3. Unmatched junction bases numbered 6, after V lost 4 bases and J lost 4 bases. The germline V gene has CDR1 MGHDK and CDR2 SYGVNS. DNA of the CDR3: TGTGCCAGCAGTGGATCTAGCGGGAGGCCTTACAATGAGCAGTTCTTC. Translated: CASSGSSGRPYNEQFF.

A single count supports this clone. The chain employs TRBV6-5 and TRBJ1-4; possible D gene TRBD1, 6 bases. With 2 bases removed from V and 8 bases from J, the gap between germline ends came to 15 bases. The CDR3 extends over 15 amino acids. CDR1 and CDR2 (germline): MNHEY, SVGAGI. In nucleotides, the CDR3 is TGTGCCAGCAGTTACACCGGACAGATCGGGGAAAAACTGTTTTTT. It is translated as CASSYTGQIGEKLFF.

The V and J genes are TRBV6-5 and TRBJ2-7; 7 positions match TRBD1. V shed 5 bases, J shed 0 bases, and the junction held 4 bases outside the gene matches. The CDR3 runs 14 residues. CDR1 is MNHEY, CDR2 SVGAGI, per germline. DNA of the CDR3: TGTGCCAGCAGTCTCGGGACAGCCTCCTACGAGCAGTACTTC. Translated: CASSLGTASYEQYF.

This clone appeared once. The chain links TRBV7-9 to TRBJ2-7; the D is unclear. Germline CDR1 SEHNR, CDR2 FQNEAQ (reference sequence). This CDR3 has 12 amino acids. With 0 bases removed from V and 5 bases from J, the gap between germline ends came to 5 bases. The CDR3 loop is CASSLAPHEQYF. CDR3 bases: TGTGCCAGCAGCTTAGCCCCCCACGAGCAGTACTTC.

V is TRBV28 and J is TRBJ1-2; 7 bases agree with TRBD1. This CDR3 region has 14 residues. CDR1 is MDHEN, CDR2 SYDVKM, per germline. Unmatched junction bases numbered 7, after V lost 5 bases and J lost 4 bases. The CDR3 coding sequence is TGTGCCAGCAGTGTCCCGGACAGGCCCTATGGCTACACCTTC. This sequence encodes CASSVPDRPYGYTF.

CDR3 loop: CASSPRQGGGDTQYF. In DNA, the CDR3 is TGTGCCAGCTCACCTCGGCAGGGGGGAGGAGATACGCAGTATTTT. J is TRBJ2-3 and V is TRBV18; D is possibly TRBD1 (7 bases). V was pared by 3 bases and J by 5 bases, with 15 bases between. The CDR3 extends over 15 amino acids. The germline gives CDR1 KGHSH, CDR2 LQKENI.

The CDR3 loop is CASTPGGGYSGNTIYF. DNA for the CDR3: TGCGCCAGCACCCCGGGAGGGGGCTACTCTGGAAACACCATATATTTT. The chain employs TRBV4-1 and TRBJ1-3; 7 bases align to TRBD1. The junction had 9 bases not matched to a gene; V was cut back by 7 bases and J by 0 bases. Germline CDR1 MGHRA, CDR2 YSYEKL. This CDR3 contains 16 residues.

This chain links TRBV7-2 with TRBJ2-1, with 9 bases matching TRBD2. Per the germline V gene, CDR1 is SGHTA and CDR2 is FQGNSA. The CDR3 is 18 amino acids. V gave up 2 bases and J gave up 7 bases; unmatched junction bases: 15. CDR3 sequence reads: CASSLLGGTPGLANEQFF. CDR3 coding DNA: TGTGCCAGCAGCTTACTGGGGGGGACACCGGGACTAGCTAATGAGCAGTTCTTC.

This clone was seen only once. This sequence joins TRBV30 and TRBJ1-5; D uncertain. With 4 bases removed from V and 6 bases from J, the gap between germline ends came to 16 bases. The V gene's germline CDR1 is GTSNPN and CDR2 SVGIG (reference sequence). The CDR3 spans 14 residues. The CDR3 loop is CAWKRKAQFQPQHF. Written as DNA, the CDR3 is TGTGCCTGGAAAAGAAAGGCCCAATTTCAGCCCCAGCATTTT.

This CDR3 reads CASSAYMTSGGTYEQYF. The CDR3 DNA is TGTGCCAGCAGCGCGTACATGACTAGCGGGGGGACCTACGAGCAGTACTTC. The chain is built from TRBV9 and TRBJ2-7; 13 bases map to TRBD2. This CDR3 is 17 amino acids long. After removal of 3 bases from V and 2 bases from J, the junction contained 8 bases not matched to a gene. CDR1 is SGDLS, CDR2 YYNGEE, per germline.

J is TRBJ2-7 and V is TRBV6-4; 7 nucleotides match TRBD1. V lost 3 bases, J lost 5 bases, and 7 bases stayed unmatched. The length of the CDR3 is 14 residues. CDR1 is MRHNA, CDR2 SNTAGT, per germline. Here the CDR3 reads CASSERDRGNEQYF. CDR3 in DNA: TGTGCCAGCAGTGAGAGGGACAGAGGCAACGAGCAGTACTTC.

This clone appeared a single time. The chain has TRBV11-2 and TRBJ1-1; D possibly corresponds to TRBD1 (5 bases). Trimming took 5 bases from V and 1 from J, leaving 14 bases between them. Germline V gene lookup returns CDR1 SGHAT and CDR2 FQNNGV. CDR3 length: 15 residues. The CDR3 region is CASSQYGTENTEAFF. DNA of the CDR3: TGTGCCAGCAGCCAGTACGGGACGGAGAACACTGAAGCTTTCTTT. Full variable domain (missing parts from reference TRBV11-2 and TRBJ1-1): EAGVAQSPRYKIIEKRQSVAFWCNPISGHATLYWYQQILGQGPKLLIQFQNNGVVDDSQLPKDRFSAERLKGVDSTLKIQPAKLEDSAVYLCASSQYGTENTEAFFGQGTRLTVV.

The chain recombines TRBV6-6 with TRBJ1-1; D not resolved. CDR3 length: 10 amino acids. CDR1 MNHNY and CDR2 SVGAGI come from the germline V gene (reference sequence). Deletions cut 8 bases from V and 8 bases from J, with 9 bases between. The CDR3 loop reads CASLEREAFF. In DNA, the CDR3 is TGTGCCAGCCTCGAGAGGGAAGCTTTCTTT.

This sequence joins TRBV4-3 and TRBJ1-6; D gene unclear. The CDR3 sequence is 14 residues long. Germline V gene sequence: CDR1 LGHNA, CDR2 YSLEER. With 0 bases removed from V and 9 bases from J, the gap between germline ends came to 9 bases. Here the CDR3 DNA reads TGCGCCAGCAGCCAAGACCGATCTGGTTCACCCCTCCACTTT. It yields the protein CASSQDRSGSPLHF.

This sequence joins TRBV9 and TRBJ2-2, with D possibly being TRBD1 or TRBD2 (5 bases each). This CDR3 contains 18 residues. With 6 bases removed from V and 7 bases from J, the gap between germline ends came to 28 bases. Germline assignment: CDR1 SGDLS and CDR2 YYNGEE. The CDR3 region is CASNLRDGTEKTHGELFF. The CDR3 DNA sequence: TGTGCCAGCAACCTCCGGGACGGAACTGAGAAAACTCACGGGGAGCTGTTTTTT. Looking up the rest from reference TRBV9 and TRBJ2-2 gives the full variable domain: DSGVTQTPKHLITATGQRVTLRCSPRSGDLSVYWYQQSLDQGLQFLIQYYNGEERAKGNILERFSAQQFPDLHSELNLSSLELGDSALYFCASNLRDGTEKTHGELFFGEGSRLTVL.

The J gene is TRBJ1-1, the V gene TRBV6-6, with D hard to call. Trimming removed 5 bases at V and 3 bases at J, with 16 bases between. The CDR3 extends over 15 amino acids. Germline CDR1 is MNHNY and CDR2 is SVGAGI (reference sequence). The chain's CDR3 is CASSAPPAGHTEAFF. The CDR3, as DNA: TGTGCCAGCAGTGCCCCGCCTGCAGGTCACACTGAAGCTTTCTTT.

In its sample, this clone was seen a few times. CDR3 sequence: CASSWKGPYEQYF. The DNA of the CDR3 is TGTGCCAGCAGTTGGAAGGGGCCCTACGAGCAGTACTTC. The chain is built from TRBV6-2 or TRBV6-3 and TRBJ2-7, with D perhaps matching TRBD1 (5 bases). The germline V gene encodes CDR1 MNHEY and CDR2 SVGEGT. With 4 bases removed from V and 2 bases from J, the gap between germline ends came to 9 bases. The CDR3 extends over 13 amino acids.

In nucleotides, the CDR3 is TGTGCCAGCAGTCCAGGGACAGGGGGTTATGAAGCTTTCTTT. This translates into CASSPGTGGYEAFF. The chain couples TRBV27 to TRBJ1-1; 11 bases match TRBD1. This CDR3 region has 14 residues. Germline V gives CDR1 MNHEY, CDR2 SMNVEV (reference sequence). The V segment lost 5 bases and the J segment 7 bases; nucleotides outside the gene matches: 6.

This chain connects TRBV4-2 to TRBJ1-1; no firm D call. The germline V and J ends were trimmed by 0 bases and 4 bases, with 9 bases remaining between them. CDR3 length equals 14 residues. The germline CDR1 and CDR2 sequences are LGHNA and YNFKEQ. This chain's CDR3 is CASSQEAAVTEAFF. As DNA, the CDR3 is TGTGCCAGCAGCCAAGAAGCAGCGGTCACTGAAGCTTTCTTT.

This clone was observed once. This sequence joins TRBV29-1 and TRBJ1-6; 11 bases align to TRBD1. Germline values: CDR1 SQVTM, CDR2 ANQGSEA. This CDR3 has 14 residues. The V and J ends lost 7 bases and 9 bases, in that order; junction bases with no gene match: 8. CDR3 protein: CSARTGGVGSPLHF. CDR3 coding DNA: TGCAGCGCAAGGACAGGGGGCGTTGGTTCACCCCTCCACTTT.

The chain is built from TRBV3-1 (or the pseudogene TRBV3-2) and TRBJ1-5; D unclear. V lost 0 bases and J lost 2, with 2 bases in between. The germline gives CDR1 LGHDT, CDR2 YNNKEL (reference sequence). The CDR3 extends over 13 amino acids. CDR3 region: CASSQDRNQPQHF. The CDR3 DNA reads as TGTGCCAGCAGCCAAGATCGCAATCAGCCCCAGCATTTT.

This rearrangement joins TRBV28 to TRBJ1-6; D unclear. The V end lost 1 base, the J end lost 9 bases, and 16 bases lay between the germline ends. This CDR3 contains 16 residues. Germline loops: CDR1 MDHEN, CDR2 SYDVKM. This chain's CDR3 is CASSLFRAEGRSPLHF. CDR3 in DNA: TGTGCCAGCAGTTTATTTAGGGCCGAAGGGCGTTCACCCCTCCACTTT.

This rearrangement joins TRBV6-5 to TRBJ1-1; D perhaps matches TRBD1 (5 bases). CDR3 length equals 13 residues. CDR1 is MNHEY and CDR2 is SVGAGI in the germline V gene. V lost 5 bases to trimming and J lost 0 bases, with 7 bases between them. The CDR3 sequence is CASSLQVNTEAFF. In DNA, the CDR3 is TGTGCCAGCAGTCTACAGGTGAACACTGAAGCTTTCTTT.

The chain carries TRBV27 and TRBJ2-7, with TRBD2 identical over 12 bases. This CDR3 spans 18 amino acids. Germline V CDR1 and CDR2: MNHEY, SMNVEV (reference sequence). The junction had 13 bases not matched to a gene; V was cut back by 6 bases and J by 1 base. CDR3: CASSEGLAGRPPSYEQYF. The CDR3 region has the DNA TGTGCCAGCAGCGAGGGACTAGCGGGCCGTCCCCCTTCCTACGAGCAGTACTTC.

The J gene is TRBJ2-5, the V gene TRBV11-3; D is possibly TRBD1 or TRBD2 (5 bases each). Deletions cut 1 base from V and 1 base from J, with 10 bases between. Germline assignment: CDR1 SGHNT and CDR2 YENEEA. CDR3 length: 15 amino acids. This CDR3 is CASSLGGAAQETQYF. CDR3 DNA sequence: TGTGCCAGCAGCTTAGGAGGGGCAGCCCAAGAGACCCAGTACTTC.

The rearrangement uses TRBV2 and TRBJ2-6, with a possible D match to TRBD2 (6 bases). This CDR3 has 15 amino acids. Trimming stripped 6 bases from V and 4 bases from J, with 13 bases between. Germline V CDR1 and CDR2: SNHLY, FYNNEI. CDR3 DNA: TGTGCCAGCAGGCCGACTAGGGCGGGGGCCAACGTCCTGACTTTC. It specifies CASRPTRAGANVLTF.

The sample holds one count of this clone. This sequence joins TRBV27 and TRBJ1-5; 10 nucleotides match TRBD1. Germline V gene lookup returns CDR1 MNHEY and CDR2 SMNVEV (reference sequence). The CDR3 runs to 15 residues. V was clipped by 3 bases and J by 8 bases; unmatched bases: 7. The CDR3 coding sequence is TGTGCCAGCAGTTTGAAGACAGGGGGCGTAGAGCCCCAGCATTTT. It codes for CASSLKTGGVEPQHF.

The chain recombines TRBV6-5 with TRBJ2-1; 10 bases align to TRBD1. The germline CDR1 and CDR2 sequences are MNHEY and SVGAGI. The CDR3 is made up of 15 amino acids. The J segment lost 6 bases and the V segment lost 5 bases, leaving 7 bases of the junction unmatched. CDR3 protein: CASSRPGQGPNEQFF. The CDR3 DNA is TGTGCCAGCAGTCGGCCGGGACAGGGGCCCAATGAGCAGTTCTTC.

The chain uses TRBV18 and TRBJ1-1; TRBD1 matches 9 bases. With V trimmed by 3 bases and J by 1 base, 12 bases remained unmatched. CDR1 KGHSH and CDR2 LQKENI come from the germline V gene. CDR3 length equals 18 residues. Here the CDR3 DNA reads TGTGCCAGCTCACCCCGGCCTAGACAGGGGGAATCGAACACTGAAGCTTTCTTT. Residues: CASSPRPRQGESNTEAFF.

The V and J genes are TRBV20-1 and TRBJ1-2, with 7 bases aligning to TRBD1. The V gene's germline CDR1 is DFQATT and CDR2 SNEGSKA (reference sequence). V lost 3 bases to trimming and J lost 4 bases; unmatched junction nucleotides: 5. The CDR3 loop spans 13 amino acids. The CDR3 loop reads CSASRQGFYGYTF. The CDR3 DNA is TGCAGTGCTAGTCGACAGGGATTCTATGGCTACACCTTC.

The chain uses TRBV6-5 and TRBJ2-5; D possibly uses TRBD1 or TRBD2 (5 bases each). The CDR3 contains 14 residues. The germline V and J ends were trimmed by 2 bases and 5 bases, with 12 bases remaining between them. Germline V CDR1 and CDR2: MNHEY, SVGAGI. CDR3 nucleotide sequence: TGTGCCAGCAGTTACGGGACCCCGCGGGAGACCCAGTACTTC. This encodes CASSYGTPRETQYF.